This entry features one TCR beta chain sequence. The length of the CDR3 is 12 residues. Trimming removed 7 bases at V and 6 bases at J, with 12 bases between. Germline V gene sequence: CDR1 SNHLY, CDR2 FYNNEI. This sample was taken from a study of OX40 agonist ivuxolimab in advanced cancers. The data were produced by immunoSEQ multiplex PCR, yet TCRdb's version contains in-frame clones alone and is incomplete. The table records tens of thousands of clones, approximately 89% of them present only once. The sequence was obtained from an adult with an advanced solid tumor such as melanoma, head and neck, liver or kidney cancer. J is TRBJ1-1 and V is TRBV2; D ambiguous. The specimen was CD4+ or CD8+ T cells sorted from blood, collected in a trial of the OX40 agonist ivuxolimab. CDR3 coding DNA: TGTGCCAGCAAGGGTTGGCAGGCTGAAGCTTTCTTT. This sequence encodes CASKGWQAEAFF. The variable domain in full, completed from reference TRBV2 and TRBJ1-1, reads EPEVTQTPSHQVTQMGQEVILRCVPISNHLYFYWYRQILGQKVEFLVSFYNNEISEKSEIFDDQFSVERPDGSNFTLKIRSTKLEDSAMYFCASKGWQAEAFFGQGTRLTVV.